This entry concerns a single T cell receptor beta chain. The record originates from a study of T cells after somatic rescue of genetic block. Germline V lookup: CDR1 PRHDT, CDR2 FYEKMQ (reference sequence). The CDR3 loop spans 15 amino acids. Trimming removed 0 bases from V and 4 bases from J, with 12 bases in between. Using immunoSEQ multiplex PCR, the repertoire was profiled, and TCRdb retains in-frame clones only, with some absent. The sample contains 110,000 or so clones, 75% to 95% of which appear only once. V and J are TRBV13 and TRBJ1-1, with D tentatively TRBD1 (6 bases). The clonotype comes from a woman under 30. The sequencing input was peripheral blood mononuclear cells (PBMCs). The CDR3 DNA reads TGTGCCAGCAGCTTAGGCCAGGGGAAGGGCACTGAAGCTTTCTTT. Protein product: CASSLGQGKGTEAFF.